The 6 T cell receptor beta chains in this list originate from one sample, sequenced in a study of regulatory T cells in long-lasting Graves disease. CDR3 regions were amplified by Arm-PCR using iRepertoire HTBI primers to build TCR beta libraries. Each CDR3 protein gets one entry after TCRdb re-called the multiplex PCR reads with MiXCR. The sample shows about 220,000 distinct CDR3 sequences, around 20% of them seen only once. As to time point: newly diagnosed GD, antithyroid drugs for less than 3 months. Construction of the TCR library relied on RNA isolated from PBMCs. The same sample was also used in a study of T cells in Graves' hyperthyroidism and ophthalmopathy.

The specimen was peripheral blood mononuclear cells (PBMCs), collected at new diagnosis, from a patient treated with antithyroid drugs. These receptors all stem from a woman aged 25 to 39 with Graves disease.

Many counts were recorded for this clonotype. This chain connects TRBV19 to TRBJ1-2, with TRBD1 identical over 7 bases. Germline CDR1 and CDR2: LNHDA and SQIVND (reference sequence). Trimming at V came to 5 bases and at J to 4 bases, leaving 7 bases not matched to a gene. CDR3 length: 14 amino acids. In DNA form, the CDR3 reads TGTGCCAGTAGTGTCACACAGGGGATCTATGGCTACACCTTC. It codes for CASSVTQGIYGYTF.

The rearrangement uses TRBV20-1 and TRBJ2-5; 9 nucleotides agree with TRBD2. The germline gives CDR1 DFQATT, CDR2 SNEGSKA (reference sequence). Trimming at V came to 3 bases and at J to 5 bases, leaving 7 bases not matched to a gene. This CDR3 is built from 14 residues. The CDR3 protein is CSASSGTSRETQYF. In DNA form, the CDR3 reads TGCAGTGCTAGTTCCGGGACTAGCCGCGAGACCCAGTACTTC.

There are many counts of this clonotype. The CDR3 DNA reads as TGTGCCGGATCCCACAGGGGGCAGGGAGATACGCAGTATTTT. Amino acid sequence: CAGSHRGQGDTQYF. The J gene is TRBJ2-3, the V gene TRBV6-2 or TRBV6-3; 9 nucleotides line up with TRBD1. Per germline, CDR1 MNHEY and CDR2 SVGEGT. V dropped 11 bases and J dropped 5; count of bases not matched to a gene: 11. There are 14 residues in the CDR3.

There are many counts of this clonotype. The J gene is TRBJ1-6, the V gene TRBV12-3 or TRBV12-4; no clear D. V lost 3 bases and J 8 bases, leaving 5 bases between the germline ends. There are 12 residues in the CDR3. The CDR3 nucleotides read TGTGCCAGCAGTTTCGGGGATTCACCCCTCCACTTT. Amino acids: CASSFGDSPLHF.

The V call is TRBV4-1, the J call TRBJ2-3; TRBD1 is a possible D gene (6 bases). Germline V gives CDR1 MGHRA, CDR2 YSYEKL. The V end lost 1 base, the J end lost 12 bases, and 23 bases lay between the germline ends. The length of the CDR3 is 16 residues. CDR3 loop: CASSQGGQTLQRGQYF. CDR3 DNA sequence: TGCGCCAGCAGCCAAGGGGGGCAGACTCTTCAGCGAGGACAGTATTTT.

This clonotype was detected many times. The chain carries TRBV3-1 and TRBJ2-1; 12 nucleotides match TRBD2. The CDR3 is made up of 18 amino acids. Germline V lookup: CDR1 LGHDT, CDR2 YNNKEL (reference sequence). The V segment lost 3 bases and the J segment 9 bases; nucleotides outside the gene matches: 15. CDR3 loop: CASSHLLAGGMMWGEQFF. The CDR3 nucleotides read TGTGCCAGCAGCCACCTGCTAGCGGGAGGGATGATGTGGGGTGAGCAGTTCTTC.